This is a list of T cell receptor beta chains from one sample in a study of Graves' ophthalmopathy and Graves' hyperthyroidism. TCRdb processed the multiplex PCR reads anew with MiXCR; each CDR3 protein has one entry. The sample records over a million distinct CDR3 sequences, around a third being singletons. Sequences were obtained from peripheral blood or thyroid tissue (not recorded which). The receptor source for this set is an adult man with Graves' hyperthyroidism. Both conserved end residues are part of each CDR3. Each record gives: CDR3 DNA, CDR3 protein, J gene, D gene, clone size, V gene. The D gene is left open where the match is weak. Clone size is not always given. Where it is, it says once, few, many or a class for expanded clones.

TGTGCCAGTAGCAATATAAAGGACAGAATGAGCTCCTACGAGCAGTACTTC,CASSNIKDRMSSYEQYF,TRBJ2-7,NA,NA,TRBV19
TGTGCCAGCAGCTTTGACAGGGTGCAAGCTTTCTTT,CASSFDRVQAFF,TRBJ1-1,TRBD1,NA,TRBV7-9
TGTGCCAGCAGGCCTGACAGGACGGAGGAGACCCAGTACTTC,CASRPDRTEETQYF,TRBJ2-5,NA,few,TRBV6-5
TGTGCCAGCAGCTTTGGGGACAGGGGGTTTTACGAGCAGTACTTC,CASSFGDRGFYEQYF,TRBJ2-7,TRBD1,NA,TRBV7-2
TGTGCCAGCAAGGAGGAGGGGGCGATGAACACTGAAGCTTTCTTT,CASKEEGAMNTEAFF,TRBJ1-1,TRBD1,few,TRBV10-2
TGTGCCAGCAGCTTCTTAGACAGGGGGGACGCAGATACGCAGTATTTT,CASSFLDRGDADTQYF,TRBJ2-3,TRBD1,few,TRBV7-8
TGCAGCGCTGGGGAGCTTAGCAATCAGCCCCAGCATTTT,CSAGELSNQPQHF,TRBJ1-5,NA,few,TRBV29-1
TGTGCCAGCAGTGAAGACGAAGGGGCAGGGCCCTATGGCTACACCTTC,CASSEDEGAGPYGYTF,TRBJ1-2,NA,NA,TRBV2
TGTGCTACGGCCAGGCCAGACTATGGCTACACCTTC,CATARPDYGYTF,TRBJ1-2,NA,NA,TRBV25-1
TGTGCCTGGAGGGGGGTGAATGGCTACACCTTC,CAWRGVNGYTF,TRBJ1-2,NA,few,TRBV30
TGTGCCAGCAGTTACTCGGAGGACACTGAAGCTTTCTTT,CASSYSEDTEAFF,TRBJ1-1,NA,many,TRBV6-6
TGTGCCACCAGTCAGGGGGAAGGTCAGCCCCAGCATTTT,CATSQGEGQPQHF,TRBJ1-5,TRBD1,few,TRBV24-1
TGTGCCAGCAGTTGGGGTGGTGTATCCTACGAGCAGTACTTC,CASSWGGVSYEQYF,TRBJ2-7,NA,NA,TRBV19
TGTGCCAGCAGCCATACGAGGGTGACGGGCAATCAGCCCCAGCATTTT,CASSHTRVTGNQPQHF,TRBJ1-5,NA,few,TRBV6-6
TGTGCCAGCATCGGAGCGGGACAGGACAACCAAGAGACCCAGTACTTC,CASIGAGQDNQETQYF,TRBJ2-5,NA,NA,TRBV25-1
TGTGCCAGTAGACTTACGCGGGGTTTGACTGAAGCTTTCTTT,CASRLTRGLTEAFF,TRBJ1-1,NA,many,TRBV19
TGTGCCATCTCGGGGGGCGGGAGTCAAAACGAGCAGTACTTC,CAISGGGSQNEQYF,TRBJ2-7,NA,NA,TRBV10-3
TGTGCCAGCAGCTTAGTCCCGGGGGTGCAGCCCCAGCATTTT,CASSLVPGVQPQHF,TRBJ1-5,NA,NA,TRBV7-9
TGCGCCAGCAGCTCAACTCAGGCTGGGGACACTGAAGCTTTCTTT,CASSSTQAGDTEAFF,TRBJ1-1,NA,few,TRBV5-1
TGCGCCAGCAGTGAGCCGGCCATACCTTCTAACTATGGCTACACCTTC,CASSEPAIPSNYGYTF,TRBJ1-2,NA,NA,TRBV10-2
TGCAGCGTTGAAGATCGTGGGACTAGCGGGGGGCAGTTCTTC,CSVEDRGTSGGQFF,TRBJ2-1,TRBD2,NA,TRBV29-1
TGCAGTGCTTACCGACCGGGACAGAACATTTCACCCCTCCACTTT,CSAYRPGQNISPLHF,TRBJ1-6,TRBD1,many,TRBV20-1
TGTGCCAGCAGCGTGGGGACACGTGAATATAATTCACCCCTCCACTTT,CASSVGTREYNSPLHF,TRBJ1-6,NA,NA,TRBV9
TGTGCCAGCAGTGAACACAGGTCCAGCGAGCAGTACTTC,CASSEHRSSEQYF,TRBJ2-7,NA,many,TRBV6-4
TGTGCCAGCAGCAAAGCCGGGGGAGGGAACACTGAAGCTTTCTTT,CASSKAGGGNTEAFF,TRBJ1-1,NA,NA,TRBV7-9
TGTGCCAGTAGTGTACAGGGTGGCGACACTGAAGCTTTCTTT,CASSVQGGDTEAFF,TRBJ1-1,NA,NA,TRBV19